Listed below are T cell receptor beta chains from one sample, sequenced in a study of cytomegalovirus exposure and HLA in healthy donors. This table comes from immunoSEQ multiplex PCR, and its TCRdb copy is limited to in-frame clones, with some not included. The sample has 150,000 or so clones; approximately 70% are singletons. Sequencing was performed on PBMCs. The receptors here all came from a woman between 55 and 75 years old in good health and CMV-seropositive. Each CDR3 is given with its conserved first and last residue. Clone size is stated in some rows and not others, as once, few, many or a class when expanded.

J,size,V,CDR3
TRBJ2-3,NA,TRBV7-6,CASSGEGRPTQYF
TRBJ1-4,NA,TRBV19,CASSLLQGTEKLFF
TRBJ2-7,NA,TRBV2,CASSGDRATSYEQYF
TRBJ1-1,once,TRBV9,CASSITGTENTEAFF
TRBJ1-5,few,TRBV2,CASGTGAARPQHF
TRBJ2-1,few,TRBV4-1,CASSQERAPDRYNEQFF
TRBJ2-7,NA,TRBV5-1,CASSLDGSSYEQYF
TRBJ1-2,NA,TRBV2,CASSGDRGLRGYTF
TRBJ2-5,NA,TRBV12-1,CASRPVPGGETQYF
TRBJ2-3,NA,TRBV27,CASSYGALPSSTDTQYF
TRBJ2-2,few,TRBV7-9,CASRGRGGPGELFF
TRBJ2-1,NA,TRBV6-4,CASSVPGVARPYNEQFF
TRBJ2-4,NA,TRBV7-3,CASSLIGEGDIQYF
TRBJ1-1,few,TRBV28,CASRQGQKAFF
TRBJ2-7,NA,TRBV19,CASSPGGAYEQYF
TRBJ1-1,NA,TRBV28,CASSPRTGGEAFF
TRBJ2-7,NA,TRBV11-2,CASSPTGTGLYEQYF
TRBJ2-2,NA,TRBV2,CASISLAGLTAGELFF
TRBJ1-6,NA,TRBV4-1,CASSPSTAGGPYNSPLHF
TRBJ1-1,NA,TRBV12-5,CASGLVRGGFTEAFF
TRBJ1-5,NA,TRBV5-4,CASSLDPGDNQPQHF
TRBJ2-3,NA,TRBV27,CASRPGLAPTDTQYF
TRBJ2-5,NA,TRBV9,CASSVGEETQYF
TRBJ2-1,NA,TRBV6-1,CASSEGLAAYNEQFF
TRBJ2-7,few,TRBV28,CASSLLAAGEQYF
TRBJ1-1,NA,TRBV6-6,CASRSTGDTEAFF
TRBJ1-4,NA,TRBV7-9,CASSSDRGNEKLFF
TRBJ2-5,NA,TRBV7-2,CASSLAGSRVSETQYF
TRBJ2-3,NA,TRBV5-1,CASSLAGRGTDTQYF
TRBJ2-5,NA,TRBV7-3,CASCETSGSETQYF
TRBJ2-5,few,TRBV28,CASSPGQGLMETQYF
TRBJ2-3,NA,TRBV10-3,CAIGALGSVALRDTQYF